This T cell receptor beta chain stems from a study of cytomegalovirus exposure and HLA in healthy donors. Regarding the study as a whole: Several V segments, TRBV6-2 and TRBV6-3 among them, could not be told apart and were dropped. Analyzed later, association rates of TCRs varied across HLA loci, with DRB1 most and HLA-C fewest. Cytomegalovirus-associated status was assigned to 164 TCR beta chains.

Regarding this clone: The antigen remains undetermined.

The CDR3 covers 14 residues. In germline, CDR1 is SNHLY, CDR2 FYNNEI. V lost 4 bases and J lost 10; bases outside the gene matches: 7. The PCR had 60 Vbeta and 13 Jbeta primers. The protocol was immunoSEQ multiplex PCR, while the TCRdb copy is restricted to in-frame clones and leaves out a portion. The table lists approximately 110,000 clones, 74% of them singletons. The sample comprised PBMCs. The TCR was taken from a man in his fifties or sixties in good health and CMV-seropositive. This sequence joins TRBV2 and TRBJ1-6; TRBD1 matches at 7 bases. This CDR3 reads CASSGQGGQSPLHF. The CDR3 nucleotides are TGTGCCAGCAGTGGGCAGGGGGGACAATCACCCCTCCACTTT.